This T cell receptor (beta chain) was retrieved from a study of shared clonotypes between healthy human individuals. The germline V gene encodes CDR1 SGHAT and CDR2 FQNNGV. The CDR3 consists of 11 residues. The V and J ends lost 3 bases and 5 bases respectively, with 4 bases between them. Donors were healthy HIV-negative adults without recent acute infections or vaccinations. Turning to this clone: At the DNA level, this CDR3 is encoded by other sequences in the same sample as well.

Sequencing was performed with immunoSEQ multiplex PCR; in TCRdb, only in-frame clones are kept and a portion is missing. The repertoire holds 450,000 to 600,000 clones, with 79% as singletons. The chain carries TRBV11-2 and TRBJ2-5, with D unresolved. This TCR derives from a woman in her thirties or forties in good health. Some clones in this sample may be carry-over from other donors' samples. Sequencing used PBMCs. The CDR3 here is CASSFGETQYF. The CDR3 bases are TGTGCCAGCAGCTTCGGGGAGACCCAGTACTTC.